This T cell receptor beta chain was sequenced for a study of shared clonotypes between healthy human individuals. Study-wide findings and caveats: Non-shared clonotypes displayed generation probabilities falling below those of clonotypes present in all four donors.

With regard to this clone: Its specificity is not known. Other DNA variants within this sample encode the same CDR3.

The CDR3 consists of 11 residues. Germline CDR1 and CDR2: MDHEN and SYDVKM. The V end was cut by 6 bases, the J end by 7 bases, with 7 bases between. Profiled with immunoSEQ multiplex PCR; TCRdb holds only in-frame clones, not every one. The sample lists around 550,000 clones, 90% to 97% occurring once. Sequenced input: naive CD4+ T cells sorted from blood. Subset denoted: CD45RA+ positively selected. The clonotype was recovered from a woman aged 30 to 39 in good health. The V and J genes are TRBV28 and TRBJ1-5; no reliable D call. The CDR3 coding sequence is TGTGCCAGCAGCTTCAGACAGCCCCAGCATTTT. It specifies CASSFRQPQHF.